This is a list of T cell receptor beta chains from one sample in a study of T-cell reconstitution after alpha-beta-depleted transplantation in children. TCRdb reprocessed the PCR reads with MiXCR, giving one entry per CDR3 protein. The sample lists approximately 210,000 distinct CDR3 sequences, roughly 15% occurring once. The source material was PBMCs from the stem cell graft donor, sampled from the stem cell graft. Every receptor here comes from a human donor who donated a stem cell graft to a child with acute lymphoblastic leukemia. Both conserved end residues are part of each CDR3. Only some rows state a clone size, as once, few, many or a class for expanded clones.

clone size,V gene,CDR3 protein
many,TRBV6-4,CASSRVHFTDTQYF
medium-sized,TRBV20-1,CSAQGVGGQEVNEQFF
many,TRBV5-1,CASSFGTGDNEQFF
many,TRBV5-1,CASSLGRQTVYEQYF
many,TRBV12-3/TRBV12-4,CASRTGQNYGYTF
many,TRBV5-1,CASRSQNSGNTIYF
many,TRBV12-3/TRBV12-4,CASSRAGRGTSFYEQYF
.,TRBV6-1,CASTQGLAGAYNEQFF
many,TRBV5-1,CASYQTNTEAFF
many,TRBV29-1,CSVEGETQYF
once,TRBV12-2,CASRLEGLAITRDEQFF
.,TRBV3-1,CASSEDHALGETQYF
many,TRBV12-3/TRBV12-4,CASSYSGLAGGYEQYF
many,TRBV2,CASSDGLGGSFF
.,TRBV12-3/TRBV12-4,CASSGWAAETEAFF
many,TRBV12-3/TRBV12-4,CASSRRDRGRFGELFF
many,TRBV20-1,CSARILGGRGTEAFF
few,TRBV5-1,CASRLGTVAYEQYF
.,TRBV5-1,CASSLEAVGDTQYF
many,TRBV7-9,CASSSARARHGYTF
.,TRBV20-1,CSAREVGVDTGELFF
few,TRBV20-1,CSVSETGAPEAGYTF
many,TRBV7-2,CASSLTLGDTDTQYF
many,TRBV7-9,CASSSPGRPTGTEAFF
few,TRBV30,CAWSITGQRETQYF
many,TRBV5-1,CASSLSLFTYEQYF
few,TRBV5-4,CASSLGGRGLADTQYF
many,TRBV5-8,CASSLGQRLSNQPQHF
few,TRBV11-2,CASSPRSPTGELFF
few,TRBV3-1,CASSQEWWGGYTF
many,TRBV5-1,CASSWGGLGNEQFF
many,TRBV5-1,CASSPGRDRANYGYTF
many,TRBV29-1,CSVGLTGDSDTQYF
many,TRBV5-1,CASRARQANSGANVLTF
.,TRBV4-2,CASSQEARFSGANVLTF
many,TRBV6-2/TRBV6-3,CASSYAASAYNEQFF
many,TRBV5-1,CASSLILADNEQFF
.,TRBV6-1,CASSTQAEGRSTYEQYF
.,TRBV20-1,CSARGGASYEQYF
many,TRBV28,CASSSPGRWNTEAFF
few,TRBV12-3/TRBV12-4,CASSRRTGGSSPLHF
once,TRBV6-1,CASSVSYRGAYEQYF
.,TRBV20-1,CSAQGDSGNTIYF
few,TRBV13,CASSDPRRRAPETQYF
.,TRBV6-1,CASSPRGGGTGELFF
few,TRBV12-3/TRBV12-4,CASSLATSGGVNTEAFF
many,TRBV30,CAWSEKGQLNTEAFF
many,TRBV10-3,CAISRDNRLTEAFF
many,TRBV5-1,CASSARAGQETQYF
few,TRBV19,CATRARRNTDTQYF